The 23 T cell receptor beta chains listed next were all sequenced from one sample in a study of cytomegalovirus exposure and HLA in healthy donors. It was with 60 Vbeta and 13 Jbeta primers that the PCR ran. Profiling relied on immunoSEQ multiplex PCR, and the TCRdb table lists in-frame clones only, not all of them. The sample has around 91,000 clones; more than 70% are singletons. The specimen was PBMCs. These receptor sequences come from a male donor in good health and CMV-seropositive.

This sequence joins TRBV6-4 and TRBJ1-2; D call uncertain. Germline assignment: CDR1 MRHNA and CDR2 SNTAGT. V lost 6 bases and J 4 bases, leaving 15 bases between the germline ends. The CDR3 totals 14 residues. The CDR3 loop reads CASSRLPVSYGYTF. CDR3 bases: TGTGCCAGCAGCCGTCTTCCCGTGTCCTATGGCTACACCTTC.

This clone occurred a few times. V and J are TRBV28 and TRBJ2-1, with D perhaps matching TRBD1 (7 bases). Trimming shortened V by 8 bases and J by 4 bases, and 18 bases separated the two germline ends. The CDR3 is made up of 15 amino acids. The germline CDR1 and CDR2 sequences are MDHEN and SYDVKM. The CDR3 reads CASSDRQGGYNEQFF. DNA of the CDR3: TGTGCCAGCTCAGATCGGCAGGGGGGTTACAATGAGCAGTTCTTC. Based on the CDR3 plus reference TRBV28 and TRBJ2-1, the full variable domain is DVKVTQSSRYLVKRTGEKVFLECVQDMDHENMFWYRQDPGLGLRLIYFSYDVKMKEKGDIPEGYSVSREKKERFSLILESASTNQTSMYLCASSDRQGGYNEQFFGPGTRLTVL.

This clone appeared a single time. This chain links TRBV10-3 with TRBJ2-2, with 8 bases lining up with TRBD1. Germline CDR1 and CDR2: ENHRY and SYGVKD. The CDR3 contains 15 residues. The V gene end was trimmed by 0 bases and the J gene end by 4 bases; junction bases not matched to a gene: 1. CDR3 in DNA: TGTGCCATCAGTGAGTCGGACAGGGCCACCGGGGAGCTGTTTTTT. This gives the protein CAISESDRATGELFF.

The rearrangement joins TRBV27 to TRBJ1-2; D is undetermined. The V gene's germline CDR1 is MNHEY and CDR2 SMNVEV (reference sequence). The germline V and J ends were trimmed by 6 bases and 4 bases, with 9 bases remaining between them. The CDR3 spans 12 residues. The CDR3 protein is CASSTPGYGYTF. DNA of the CDR3: TGTGCCAGCAGCACCCCCGGCTATGGCTACACCTTC.

The gene calls are TRBV30 and TRBJ1-2; possibly TRBD1 for D (5 bases). CDR3 length: 13 residues. V lost 3 bases, J lost 7 bases, and 15 bases lay in between. The germline gives CDR1 GTSNPN, CDR2 SVGIG (reference sequence). CDR3 in amino acids: CAWSPAPGGGYTF. For the CDR3, the DNA is TGTGCCTGGAGCCCCGCACCGGGGGGTGGCTACACCTTC.

J is TRBJ2-2 and V is TRBV19; D is possibly TRBD1 (5 bases). This CDR3 contains 13 residues. Germline CDR1 and CDR2: LNHDA and SQIVND (reference sequence). V lost 8 bases, J lost 7 bases, and 14 bases lay in between. CDR3: CASLGAVIGELFF. CDR3 DNA: TGTGCCAGTTTAGGGGCGGTAATCGGGGAGCTGTTTTTT.

V usage is TRBV6-5 and J usage is TRBJ2-4; 8 bases agree with TRBD1. This CDR3 is built from 16 residues. V dropped 6 bases and J dropped 3; count of bases not matched to a gene: 10. Per germline, CDR1 MNHEY and CDR2 SVGAGI. For the CDR3, the DNA is TGTGCCAGCAGCTACAGGGGGTCCTCTGGCAAAAACATTCAGTACTTC. Translation gives CASSYRGSSGKNIQYF.

The V and J genes are TRBV5-5 and TRBJ2-5, with unresolved D. The CDR3 length is 13 residues. The germline CDR1 and CDR2 sequences are SGHKS and YYEKEE (reference sequence). V was clipped by 6 bases and J by 2 bases, with 11 bases between them. DNA for the CDR3: TGTGCCAGCACCCTGGCCTTACAAGAGACCCAGTACTTC. Its translation is CASTLALQETQYF.

This chain joins TRBV27 and TRBJ2-7; perhaps TRBD2 as D (6 bases). Germline CDR1 reads MNHEY; CDR2 reads SMNVEV (reference sequence). CDR3 length: 15 amino acids. V was clipped by 3 bases and J by 5 bases, with 17 bases between them. The CDR3 reads CASSFPGATLNEQYF. For the CDR3, the DNA is TGTGCCAGCAGTTTTCCGGGAGCCACCCTAAACGAGCAGTACTTC.

The V call is TRBV6-6, the J call TRBJ2-2; 10 positions match TRBD1. With 8 bases clipped from V and 4 bases from J, the junction kept 10 bases outside the gene matches. The CDR3 covers 16 residues. The V gene's germline CDR1 is MNHNY and CDR2 SVGAGI (reference sequence). The CDR3 DNA reads as TGTGCCAGCGCGTTGGGACAGGGGACTGGCACCGGGGAGCTGTTTTTT. Protein: CASALGQGTGTGELFF.

V gene TRBV18 combines with J gene TRBJ1-6; 8 nucleotides line up with TRBD1. V dropped 0 bases and J dropped 10; count of bases not matched to a gene: 11. This CDR3 has 17 amino acids. Germline CDR1 reads KGHSH; CDR2 reads LQKENI. The CDR3 DNA sequence: TGTGCCAGCTCACCACCACCTCGGACAGGGTGGAAATCACCCCTCCACTTT. Translated: CASSPPPRTGWKSPLHF.

V is TRBV28 and J is TRBJ2-5, with D possibly TRBD2 on 6 matching bases. CDR1 is MDHEN, CDR2 SYDVKM, per germline. V lost 6 bases and J 6 bases, leaving 17 bases between the germline ends. The CDR3 is 14 amino acids. The CDR3 DNA sequence: TGTGCCAGCAGAGCGGGCGGGGAAGAGCAGACCCAGTACTTC. Translated: CASRAGGEEQTQYF.

This chain joins TRBV13 and TRBJ1-2, with D maybe TRBD1 (6 bases). Trimming pared 5 bases from V and 7 bases from J, leaving 11 bases between. The CDR3 is 12 residues long. The germline CDR1 and CDR2 sequences are PRHDT and FYEKMQ (reference sequence). The CDR3 nucleotides read TGTGCCAGCAGCGTTACAGGGTCTGGCTACACCTTC. Its protein is CASSVTGSGYTF.

The chain has TRBV27 and TRBJ1-2; D is unresolved. Per the germline V gene, CDR1 is MNHEY and CDR2 is SMNVEV (reference sequence). The CDR3 contains 14 residues. V lost 6 bases to trimming and J lost 7 bases, with 18 bases between them. The CDR3 DNA sequence: TGTGCCAGCAGATTAGAGTTTTCGTCGGGTGGCTACACCTTC. Its protein is CASRLEFSSGGYTF.

This clone was found a few times. This chain links TRBV15 with TRBJ1-3, with a possible D match to TRBD1 (6 bases). V was shortened by 4 bases and J by 2 bases, with 15 bases between the two germline ends. This CDR3 spans 16 amino acids. Per the germline V gene, CDR1 is LNHNV and CDR2 is YYDKDF (reference sequence). CDR3 in amino acids: CATSTEAGAPGNTIYF. The CDR3, as DNA: TGTGCCACCAGCACAGAGGCAGGGGCGCCTGGAAACACCATATATTTT.

The gene calls are TRBV9 and TRBJ1-1; a weak D match, TRBD1 (5 bases). V lost 0 bases and J lost 3, with 12 bases in between. Germline loops: CDR1 SGDLS, CDR2 YYNGEE. This CDR3 is built from 15 residues. The CDR3 here is CASSVAGGLHTEAFF. DNA for the CDR3: TGTGCCAGCAGCGTAGCCGGGGGGTTACACACTGAAGCTTTCTTT.

The rearrangement joins TRBV9 to TRBJ1-2, with D tentatively TRBD1 (5 bases). V shed 7 bases and J shed 3 bases, with 16 bases lying between them. The CDR3 contains 14 residues. Germline values: CDR1 SGDLS, CDR2 YYNGEE. Written as DNA, the CDR3 is TGTGCCAGCCGTGGGGGGGAGGACTACTATGGCTACACCTTC. It encodes CASRGGEDYYGYTF. Together with reference TRBV9 and TRBJ1-2, the CDR3 gives the full variable domain: DSGVTQTPKHLITATGQRVTLRCSPRSGDLSVYWYQQSLDQGLQFLIQYYNGEERAKGNILERFSAQQFPDLHSELNLSSLELGDSALYFCASRGGEDYYGYTFGSGTRLTVV.

The chain employs TRBV11-2 and TRBJ2-1, with D hard to call. This CDR3 region has 13 residues. The germline CDR1 and CDR2 sequences are SGHAT and FQNNGV. Trimming removed 5 bases at V and 7 bases at J, with 12 bases between. CDR3 in amino acids: CASSPSVINEQFF. The CDR3 coding sequence is TGTGCCAGCAGCCCCTCGGTTATAAATGAGCAGTTCTTC.

The chain has TRBV11-3 and TRBJ2-1; 10 nucleotides align to TRBD2. The CDR3 is made up of 18 amino acids. Unmatched junction bases numbered 6, after V lost 0 bases and J lost 1 base. Germline loops: CDR1 SGHNT, CDR2 YENEEA. Here the CDR3 reads CASSLDGGAGGSYNEQFF. The DNA for the CDR3 is TGTGCCAGCAGCTTAGATGGTGGAGCGGGGGGGTCCTACAATGAGCAGTTCTTC.

The chain carries TRBV2 and TRBJ2-1; 7 bases fit TRBD2. Unmatched junction bases numbered 3, after V lost 4 bases and J lost 0 bases. Germline V gives CDR1 SNHLY, CDR2 FYNNEI. The CDR3 covers 15 residues. The CDR3 loop is CASSVGGSSYNEQFF. The CDR3 DNA reads TGTGCCAGCAGTGTGGGGGGGAGCTCCTACAATGAGCAGTTCTTC.

Comment on this clone: An end of the junction does not agree with germline; a read error may underlie this. The chain carries TRBV9 and TRBJ2-7; weak D call: TRBD1 (6 bases). Germline V gene lookup returns CDR1 SGDLS and CDR2 YYNGEE. This CDR3 contains 15 residues. Here the CDR3 DNA reads TGTGCCGGCAGCGTAGCCCCGGACAGCTCCTACGAGCAGTACTTC. It is translated as CAGSVAPDSSYEQYF.

The chain couples TRBV27 to TRBJ2-1; D is possibly TRBD2 (5 bases). The CDR3 contains 13 residues. The germline gives CDR1 MNHEY, CDR2 SMNVEV (reference sequence). The V end was cut by 5 bases, the J end by 7 bases, with 12 bases between. This CDR3 reads CASSNPSRNEQFF. Written as DNA, the CDR3 is TGTGCCAGCAGTAACCCTAGCAGGAATGAGCAGTTCTTC.

V gene TRBV28 combines with J gene TRBJ1-1, with D possibly TRBD1 on 6 matching bases. Germline CDR1 and CDR2: MDHEN and SYDVKM. The CDR3 loop spans 14 amino acids. V lost 6 bases and J 1 base, leaving 12 bases between the germline ends. For the CDR3, the DNA is TGTGCCAGCAGACCCCCAGGGGCGAACACTGAAGCTTTCTTT. Translating it yields CASRPPGANTEAFF.